The source of this T cell receptor beta chain is a study of CD4 and CD8 cells across lung adenocarcinoma regions (dated by TCRdb to between 2017 and 2018). At the level of the whole study: The study examined intratumor heterogeneity of the T cell receptor repertoire by comparing tumor centers with tumor margins.

Turning to this clonotype: It lacks a known antigen. Base qualities are missing; no much larger clone stands one base away.

The donors were patients who had localized lung adenocarcinoma, which is a subtype of non-small cell lung cancer. The samples were taken from the centers of localized lung adenocarcinomas. For TCR repertoire analysis, CD8+ T cells from tumor tissue were profiled separately from CD4+ T cells. Library construction relied on PCR. The reads were generated on a HiSeq X Ten. In TCRdb, the public reads were trimmed at Q25 with fastp and aligned with MiXCR, with productive beta chains retained. Rows with one shared CDR3 protein collapse into an entry with the most common genes and DNA. For this sample the table gives 23,000 or so distinct CDR3 sequences, of which 53% were detected only once. The ten largest clonotypes hold under 50% of the sample. The CDR3 starts with the cysteine, ends with the phenylalanine, and has 16 residues. The CDR3 DNA has 48 bases and is translated from base 1. V trim: 1 base; J trim: 8 bases; unmatched bases: 5. CDR1 and CDR2, looked up from the germline V gene, are SGHTA and FQGNSA.

In this chain, TRBV7-2 is recombined with TRBJ2-1, with 13 bases aligning to TRBD2. Sequencing was carried out using CD8+ T cells from the center of a lung tumor. Per the publication, the cell subset or site label means: tumor center region. The TCR sequence derives from a male donor with lung adenocarcinoma. The CD4 and CD8 labels of this study may be unreliable. The CDR3 in this case is CASSLVGLAGRDEQFF. In nucleotide form, the sequence is TGTGCCAGCAGCTTAGTGGGACTAGCGGGACGGGATGAGCAGTTCTTC.